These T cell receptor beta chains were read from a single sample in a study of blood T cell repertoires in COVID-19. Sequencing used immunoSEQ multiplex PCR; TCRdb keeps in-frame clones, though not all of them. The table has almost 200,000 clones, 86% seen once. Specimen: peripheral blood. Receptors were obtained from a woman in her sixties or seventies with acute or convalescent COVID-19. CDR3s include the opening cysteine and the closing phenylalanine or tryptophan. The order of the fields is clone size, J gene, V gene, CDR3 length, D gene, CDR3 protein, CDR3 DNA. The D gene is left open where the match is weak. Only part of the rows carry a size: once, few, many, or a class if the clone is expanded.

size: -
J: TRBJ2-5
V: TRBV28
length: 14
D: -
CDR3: CAIGGPNSAETQYF
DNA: TGTGCCATTGGAGGCCCAAACTCGGCGGAGACCCAGTACTTC

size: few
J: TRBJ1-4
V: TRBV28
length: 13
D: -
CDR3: CASSQTGDEKLFF
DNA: TGTGCCAGCAGTCAGACAGGTGATGAAAAACTGTTTTTT

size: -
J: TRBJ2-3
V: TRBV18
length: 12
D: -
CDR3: CASSLSTDTQYF
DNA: TGTGCCAGCTCACTCTCTACAGATACGCAGTATTTT

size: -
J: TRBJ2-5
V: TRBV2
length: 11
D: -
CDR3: CASSQLGAQYF
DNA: TGTGCCAGCAGCCAGTTAGGGGCCCAGTACTTC

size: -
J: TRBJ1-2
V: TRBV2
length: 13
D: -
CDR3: CASGIRGGYGYTF
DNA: TGTGCCAGCGGAATTCGGGGGGGATATGGCTACACCTTC

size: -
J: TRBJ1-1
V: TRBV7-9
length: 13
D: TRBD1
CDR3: CASSLQGGTEAFF
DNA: TGTGCCAGCAGCCTACAGGGGGGCACTGAAGCTTTCTTT

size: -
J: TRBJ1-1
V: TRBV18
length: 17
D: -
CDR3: CASSPLASGQTNTEAFF
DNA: TGTGCCAGCTCACCACTCGCGAGCGGACAGACGAACACTGAAGCTTTCTTT

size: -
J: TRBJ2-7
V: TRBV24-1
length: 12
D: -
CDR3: CATSDIGDKQYF
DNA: TGTGCCACCAGTGATATCGGGGATAAGCAGTACTTC

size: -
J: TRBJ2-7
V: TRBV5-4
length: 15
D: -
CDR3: CASSSGSPGNYEQYF
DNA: TGTGCCAGCAGCTCGGGGTCCCCTGGGAACTACGAGCAGTACTTC

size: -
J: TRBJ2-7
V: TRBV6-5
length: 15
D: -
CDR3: CASSIGRVRGYEQYF
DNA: TGTGCCAGCAGTATCGGACGGGTCAGGGGCTACGAGCAGTACTTC

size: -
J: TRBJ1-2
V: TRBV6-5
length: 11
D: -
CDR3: CASSSRYGYTF
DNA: TGTGCCAGCAGTTCCCGGTATGGCTACACCTTC

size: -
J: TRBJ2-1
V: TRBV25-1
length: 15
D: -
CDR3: CASSEYGSSYNEQFF
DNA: TGTGCCAGCAGTGAATATGGCAGTTCCTACAATGAGCAGTTCTTC

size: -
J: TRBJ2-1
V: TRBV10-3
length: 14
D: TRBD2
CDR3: CAISGTSGINEQFF
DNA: TGTGCCATCAGCGGGACTAGCGGGATTAATGAGCAGTTCTTC

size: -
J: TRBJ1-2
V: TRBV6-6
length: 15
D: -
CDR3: CASSGAAGVNYGYTF
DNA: TGTGCCAGCAGTGGGGCTGCGGGGGTCAACTATGGCTACACCTTC

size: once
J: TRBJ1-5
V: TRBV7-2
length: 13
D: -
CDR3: CASRGGSNQPQHF
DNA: TGTGCCAGCAGGGGCGGGAGCAATCAGCCCCAGCATTTT

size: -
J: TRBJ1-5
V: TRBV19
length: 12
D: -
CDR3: CASSMRQQPQHF
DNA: TGTGCCAGTAGTATGAGGCAACAGCCCCAGCATTTT

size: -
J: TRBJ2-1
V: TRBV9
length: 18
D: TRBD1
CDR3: CASSVGTGATPSYNEQFF
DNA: TGTGCCAGCAGCGTGGGAACAGGGGCAACCCCAAGCTACAATGAGCAGTTCTTC

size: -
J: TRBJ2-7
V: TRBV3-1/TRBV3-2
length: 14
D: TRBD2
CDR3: CASSLGRLGYEQYF
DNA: TGTGCCAGCAGCCTCGGGAGGCTTGGGTACGAGCAGTACTTC

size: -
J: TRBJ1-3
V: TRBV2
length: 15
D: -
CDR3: CASSAPGNSGNTIYF
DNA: TGTGCCAGCAGTGCACCAGGGAACTCTGGAAACACCATATATTTT

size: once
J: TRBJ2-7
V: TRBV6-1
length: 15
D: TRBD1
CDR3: CASSFRGDRGDEQYF
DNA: TGTGCCAGCAGTTTCCGGGGAGACAGGGGCGACGAGCAGTACTTC

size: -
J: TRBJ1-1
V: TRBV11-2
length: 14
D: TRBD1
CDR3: CASSSDRVGTEAFF
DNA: TGTGCCAGCAGCTCCGACAGGGTGGGTACTGAAGCTTTCTTT

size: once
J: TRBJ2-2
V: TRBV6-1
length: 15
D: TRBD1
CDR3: CASSDGQGRTGELFF
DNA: TGTGCCAGCAGTGACGGACAGGGGAGGACCGGGGAGCTGTTTTTT

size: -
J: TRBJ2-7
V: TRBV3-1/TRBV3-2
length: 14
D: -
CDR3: CASSQASYSYEQYF
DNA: TGTGCCAGCAGCCAAGCGTCTTACTCCTACGAGCAGTACTTC

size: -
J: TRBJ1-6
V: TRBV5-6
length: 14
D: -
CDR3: CASSLERGNSPLHF
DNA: TGTGCCAGCAGCTTGGAACGGGGGAATTCACCCCTCCACTTT

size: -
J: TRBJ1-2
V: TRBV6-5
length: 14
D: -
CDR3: CASSYEGRDYGYTF
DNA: TGTGCCAGCAGTTACGAGGGCAGAGACTATGGCTACACCTTC

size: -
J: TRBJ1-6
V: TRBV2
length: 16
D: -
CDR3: CASSERDRTYNSPLHF
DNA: TGTGCCAGCAGTGAACGAGACAGGACTTATAATTCACCCCTCCACTTT

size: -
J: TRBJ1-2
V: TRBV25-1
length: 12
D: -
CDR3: CASSPGSYGYTF
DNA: TGTGCCAGCAGTCCCGGGAGCTATGGCTACACCTTC

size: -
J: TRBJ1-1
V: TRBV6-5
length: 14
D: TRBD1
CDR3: CASSLNRGNTEAFF
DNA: TGTGCCAGCAGTTTAAACAGGGGTAACACTGAAGCTTTCTTT

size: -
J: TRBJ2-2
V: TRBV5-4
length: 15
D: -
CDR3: CASSLRGSNTGELFF
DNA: TGTGCCAGCAGCTTGCGGGGATCGAACACCGGGGAGCTGTTTTTT

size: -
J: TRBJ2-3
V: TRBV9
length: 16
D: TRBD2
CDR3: CASSASSGGATDTQYF
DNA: TGTGCCAGCAGCGCCTCGAGCGGGGGGGCCACAGATACGCAGTATTTT

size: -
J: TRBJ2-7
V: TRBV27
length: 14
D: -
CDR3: CASTPRPWAEEQYF
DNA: TGTGCCAGCACCCCCAGGCCCTGGGCTGAGGAGCAGTACTTC